This T cell receptor beta chain came from a study of molecular identifiers for immune sequencing clone quantification. Study at large: Replicates partitioned RNA from approximately 20,000 or 98,000 naive CD8 cells into five parts, sequencing four.

To note about this clonotype: Its antigen is undetermined.

The use of previously described methods and listed TCR primers produced the bulk TCR libraries. TCRdb re-analysed the PCR reads in MiXCR, keeping a single row per CDR3 protein. The profile covers about half a million distinct CDR3 sequences, with about 22% appearing a single time and 0.7% to 0.95% taken by the ten largest. Using a CD8+CD4-CCR7+CD45RA+ phenotype, naive CD8 T cells were sorted. The CDR3 covers 15 residues. The germline V gene has CDR1 MNHEY and CDR2 SMNVEV (reference sequence). Trimming removed 1 base from V and 5 bases from J; junction bases left unmatched: 4. Points from the study as a whole: Effector cells had over 99% of their molecules in clones above 20 RNA copies, while naive cells had under 1%.

Specimen: naive CD8+ T cells from blood, with Jurkat cell RNA spiked in. The subset denotes: FACS-sorted CD8+CD4-CCR7+CD45RA+ naive T cells. This clonotype was obtained from a human donor in good health. Some libraries in this study had Jurkat cell RNA spiked in. V is TRBV27 and J is TRBJ1-4; 7 bases match TRBD1. The CDR3 spells CASSLFTGENEKLFF. The CDR3 DNA sequence: TGTGCCAGCAGTTTATTTACAGGGGAAAATGAAAAACTGTTTTTT.